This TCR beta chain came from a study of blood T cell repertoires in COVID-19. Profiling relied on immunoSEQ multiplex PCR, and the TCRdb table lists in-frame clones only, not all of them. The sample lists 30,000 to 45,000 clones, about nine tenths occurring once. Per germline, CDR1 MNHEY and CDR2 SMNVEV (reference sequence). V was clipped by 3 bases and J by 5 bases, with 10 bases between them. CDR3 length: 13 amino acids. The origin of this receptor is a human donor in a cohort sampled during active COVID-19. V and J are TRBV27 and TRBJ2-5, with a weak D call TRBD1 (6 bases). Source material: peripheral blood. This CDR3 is CASSFRGSETQYF. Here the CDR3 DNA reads TGTGCCAGCAGTTTTAGGGGGTCGGAGACCCAGTACTTC.